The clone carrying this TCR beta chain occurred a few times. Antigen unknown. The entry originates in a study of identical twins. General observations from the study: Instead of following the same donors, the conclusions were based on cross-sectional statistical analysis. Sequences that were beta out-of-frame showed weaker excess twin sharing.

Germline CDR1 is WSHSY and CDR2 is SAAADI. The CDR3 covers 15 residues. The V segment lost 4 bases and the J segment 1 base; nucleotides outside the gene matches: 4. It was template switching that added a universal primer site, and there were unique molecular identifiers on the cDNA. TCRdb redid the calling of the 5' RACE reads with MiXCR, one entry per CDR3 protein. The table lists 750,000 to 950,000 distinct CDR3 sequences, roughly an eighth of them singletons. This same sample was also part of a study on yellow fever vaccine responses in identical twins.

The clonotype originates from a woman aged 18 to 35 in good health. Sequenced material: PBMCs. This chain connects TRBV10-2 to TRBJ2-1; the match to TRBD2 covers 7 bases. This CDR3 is CASSGGSGSYNEQFF. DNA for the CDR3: TGCGCCAGCAGTGGAGGTAGCGGGTCCTACAATGAGCAGTTCTTC.